This T cell receptor (beta chain) was recovered during a study of lymphopenia after photon versus proton radiotherapy. Findings and caveats of the study: Oligoclonal CD8+ Temra expansion after nadir drove photon patients' diversity drop. Better survival with proton therapy was suggested as possible, not demonstrated.

CDR3 length equals 15 residues. V dropped 3 bases and J dropped 0 bases, with 10 bases sitting between them. Germline values: CDR1 SGDLS, CDR2 YYNGEE. This table comes from immunoSEQ multiplex PCR, and its TCRdb copy is limited to in-frame clones, with some not included. The data contain about 55,000 clones, roughly 84% of them singletons. Note on this clone: Its antigen is still unknown.

The chain recombines TRBV9 with TRBJ2-1; D is perhaps TRBD1 (6 bases). The TCR was taken from a man aged 55 to 70 with pancreatic cancer. The source material was peripheral blood, sampled from a patient treated with proton-based radiotherapy. CDR3 residues: CASSEQGFSYNEQFF. Here the CDR3 DNA reads TGTGCCAGCAGCGAACAGGGTTTCTCCTACAATGAGCAGTTCTTC.